The entry below gives a single TCR beta chain sequence along with its context. Its specificity is unknown. Germline CDR1 is MNHEY and CDR2 is SVGAGI. V was shortened by 0 bases and J by 5 bases, with 4 bases between the two germline ends. CDR3 length: 13 residues. Sequencing was performed with immunoSEQ multiplex PCR; in TCRdb, only in-frame clones are kept and a portion is missing. Here the sample spans approximately 220,000 clones, approximately 88% being singletons. The data stem from a study of cytomegalovirus exposure and HLA in healthy donors. Study results and limitations: Most TCR sequences were uncommon, yet certain public TCRs appeared in many donors.

Specimen: PBMCs. This chain connects TRBV6-5 to TRBJ2-2; no firm D call. This receptor was obtained from a woman in her twenties or thirties in good health and CMV-seropositive. CDR3 region: CASSYSSTGELFF. The CDR3 DNA is TGTGCCAGCAGTTACTCTTCGACCGGGGAGCTGTTTTTT.